This section outlines one T cell receptor beta chain sequence together with its context. Its antigen is unidentified. Germline V CDR1 and CDR2: SQVTM, ANQGSEA. V was pared by 6 bases and J by 5 bases, with 4 bases of the junction left unmatched. This CDR3 spans 12 amino acids. This specimen comes from a study of graft-versus-host responses after intestinal transplantation. Background on the study: Each transplant was multivisceral, liver-intestinal, or isolated intestinal.

Produced via immunoSEQ multiplex PCR; TCRdb's table is partial and in-frame only. The sample consists of just under 50,000 clones, 65% to 85% of them appearing once. The chain links TRBV29-1 to TRBJ1-2, with 9 bases aligning to TRBD1. The origin of this receptor is a human donor who was the organ donor for an intestinal transplant. Sequenced here: unstimulated CD4+ T cells sorted from spleen or lymph node cells, sampled before transplant. CDR3 DNA: TGCAGCGTGTCCGGGACAGGGTATGGCTACACCTTC. Protein sequence: CSVSGTGYGYTF.